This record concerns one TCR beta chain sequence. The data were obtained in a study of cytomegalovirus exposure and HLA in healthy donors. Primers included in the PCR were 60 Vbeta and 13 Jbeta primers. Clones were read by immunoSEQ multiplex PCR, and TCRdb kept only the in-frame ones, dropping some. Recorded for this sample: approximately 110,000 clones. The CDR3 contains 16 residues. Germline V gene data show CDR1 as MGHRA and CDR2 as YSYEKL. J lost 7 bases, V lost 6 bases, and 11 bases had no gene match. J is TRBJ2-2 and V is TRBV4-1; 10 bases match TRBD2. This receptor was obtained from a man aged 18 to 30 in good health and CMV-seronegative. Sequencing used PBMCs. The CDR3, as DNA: TGCGCCAGCAGAGGGCCCACTAGCGGGGAGGGCGGGGAGCTGTTTTTT. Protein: CASRGPTSGEGGELFF.